The sample holds one count of the clone carrying this T cell receptor (beta chain). Its antigen is unknown. The data originate from a study of cytomegalovirus exposure and HLA in healthy donors. Study-wide findings and caveats: Later, TCR association rates were found to vary by HLA locus, highest for DRB1 and lowest for HLA-C. There were several of the most significant clusters that appeared linked to common viral pathogens in a later analysis.

The PCR was carried out with 60 Vbeta primers and 13 Jbeta primers. The repertoire was sequenced with immunoSEQ multiplex PCR; TCRdb's copy has only in-frame clones and lacks some. Among more than 200,000 clones listed, roughly 70% were seen once. This TCR was recovered from a man aged 35-49 years in good health and CMV-seropositive. The specimen sequenced was PBMCs.

The CDR3 loop is CASSPWTGANSNSPLHF. The CDR3 DNA reads TGCGCCAGCAGCCCCTGGACAGGGGCTAATTCTAATTCACCCCTCCACTTT. The chain uses TRBV4-1 and TRBJ1-6; TRBD1 matches 9 bases. Germline V gene data show CDR1 as MGHRA and CDR2 as YSYEKL. V shed 4 bases and J 6 bases; nucleotides not matched to a gene: 10. The CDR3 runs to 17 residues.